A selection of T cell receptor beta chains follows, all from one sample in a study of blood T cell repertoires in COVID-19. The protocol was immunoSEQ multiplex PCR, while the TCRdb copy is restricted to in-frame clones and leaves out a portion. The profile covers 200,000 to 250,000 clones, with 87% appearing a single time and around 3% taken by the ten largest. The sequenced material came from peripheral blood. The source of these receptors is a man aged 18 to 29 with active or convalescent COVID-19. Both conserved end residues are part of each CDR3. A D gene is named only where the DNA matches it firmly. Expanded clones are given a class, and other clones once, few, many or no size at all.

cdr3_nt: TGTGCCAGCAGGTCCACAGTTAGCTCCTACGAGCAGTACTTC
cdr3_aa: CASRSTVSSYEQYF
j_call: TRBJ2-7
v_call: TRBV6-6
d_call: NA
clone_size: NA

cdr3_nt: TGTGCCAGCAGTCTCCGGACAGCAGGGGCCAACGTCCTGACTTTC
cdr3_aa: CASSLRTAGANVLTF
j_call: TRBJ2-6
v_call: TRBV28
d_call: NA
clone_size: NA

cdr3_nt: TGTGCCAGCAGACAGGGGGCAGGAAACACCATATATTTT
cdr3_aa: CASRQGAGNTIYF
j_call: TRBJ1-3
v_call: TRBV7-2
d_call: TRBD1
clone_size: NA

cdr3_nt: TGTGCCAGCAAAACTACCGGATCAAGGGAGGCCCAGCATTTT
cdr3_aa: CASKTTGSREAQHF
j_call: TRBJ1-5
v_call: TRBV28
d_call: NA
clone_size: NA

cdr3_nt: TGTGCCAGTAGTATAGGAATGCAGGGGGCCCAGCATTTT
cdr3_aa: CASSIGMQGAQHF
j_call: TRBJ1-5
v_call: TRBV19
d_call: TRBD1
clone_size: few

cdr3_nt: TGTGCCAGCAGCTTGCGGGGGTCTCTCTATGGCTACACCTTC
cdr3_aa: CASSLRGSLYGYTF
j_call: TRBJ1-2
v_call: TRBV7-2
d_call: NA
clone_size: NA

cdr3_nt: TGTGCCAGCAGTTTAGATGGCGGGAAGCAGTTCTTC
cdr3_aa: CASSLDGGKQFF
j_call: TRBJ2-1
v_call: TRBV27
d_call: NA
clone_size: NA

cdr3_nt: TGTGCCAGCAGTTACGGCGAGGGTCTTTTGGCTGAAGCTTTCTTT
cdr3_aa: CASSYGEGLLAEAFF
j_call: TRBJ1-1
v_call: TRBV6-5
d_call: NA
clone_size: once

cdr3_nt: TGTGCCAGCAGCTTTCCCGGGGGGAGTTCACCCCTCCACTTT
cdr3_aa: CASSFPGGSSPLHF
j_call: TRBJ1-6
v_call: TRBV5-6
d_call: NA
clone_size: NA

cdr3_nt: TGTGCCAGCAGAAGATCAGGGGACGGATCTAACTATGGCTACACCTTC
cdr3_aa: CASRRSGDGSNYGYTF
j_call: TRBJ1-2
v_call: TRBV6-4
d_call: NA
clone_size: NA

cdr3_nt: TGCGCCAGCAGCTTTGGCGGGGGTAAGGAGACCCAGTACTTC
cdr3_aa: CASSFGGGKETQYF
j_call: TRBJ2-5
v_call: TRBV5-1
d_call: TRBD2
clone_size: NA

cdr3_nt: TGTGCCAGCAGGAGGCCTAGCGGGCCCCAAGAGACCCAGTACTTC
cdr3_aa: CASRRPSGPQETQYF
j_call: TRBJ2-5
v_call: TRBV6-5
d_call: TRBD2
clone_size: NA

cdr3_nt: TGTGCCAGTAGTATCGTGGGAGGGGAAAACATTCAGTACTTC
cdr3_aa: CASSIVGGENIQYF
j_call: TRBJ2-4
v_call: TRBV19
d_call: TRBD2
clone_size: NA

cdr3_nt: TGTGCCAGCAGCAAGCGCGGCCAGAACTATGGCTACACCTTC
cdr3_aa: CASSKRGQNYGYTF
j_call: TRBJ1-2
v_call: TRBV21-1
d_call: NA
clone_size: NA

cdr3_nt: TGTGCCAGCAGCCCCCGGACTAGCGGGGGGGCCGGGGAGACCCAGTACTTC
cdr3_aa: CASSPRTSGGAGETQYF
j_call: TRBJ2-5
v_call: TRBV9
d_call: TRBD2
clone_size: NA

cdr3_nt: TGTGCCAGCAGTGGGGTGGGGCTTCAGTCCTACGAGCAGTACTTC
cdr3_aa: CASSGVGLQSYEQYF
j_call: TRBJ2-7
v_call: TRBV6-2/TRBV6-3
d_call: NA
clone_size: NA

cdr3_nt: TGTGCCAGCAGCCCGGGGACAGACTACGAGCAGTACTTC
cdr3_aa: CASSPGTDYEQYF
j_call: TRBJ2-7
v_call: TRBV11-3
d_call: TRBD1
clone_size: NA

cdr3_nt: TGTGCCACCAGGACAGCCAATCAGCCCCAGCATTTT
cdr3_aa: CATRTANQPQHF
j_call: TRBJ1-5
v_call: TRBV28
d_call: NA
clone_size: NA

cdr3_nt: TGTGCCAGCAGCCGTGGACAGGGCAACAATGAGCAGTTCTTC
cdr3_aa: CASSRGQGNNEQFF
j_call: TRBJ2-1
v_call: TRBV9
d_call: TRBD1
clone_size: NA

cdr3_nt: TGTGCCTGGAGTCTGCGGGGCGCGGGCTATGGCTACACCTTC
cdr3_aa: CAWSLRGAGYGYTF
j_call: TRBJ1-2
v_call: TRBV30
d_call: NA
clone_size: NA

cdr3_nt: TGTGCCACCGCCGGGGGAGCAACAGATACGCAGTATTTT
cdr3_aa: CATAGGATDTQYF
j_call: TRBJ2-3
v_call: TRBV24-1
d_call: NA
clone_size: few

cdr3_nt: TGTGCCAGCTCCCTTGGACTAGCGGGAGTGGGAAATGAGCAGTTCTTC
cdr3_aa: CASSLGLAGVGNEQFF
j_call: TRBJ2-1
v_call: TRBV18
d_call: TRBD2
clone_size: NA

cdr3_nt: TGTGCCAGCAGCCCCGACAATGGGGCTCTCTCTGGAAACACCATATATTTT
cdr3_aa: CASSPDNGALSGNTIYF
j_call: TRBJ1-3
v_call: TRBV7-8
d_call: NA
clone_size: NA

cdr3_nt: TGCGCCAGCAGCTACCGGGCGGGACAGGGAACCTACGAGCAGTACTTC
cdr3_aa: CASSYRAGQGTYEQYF
j_call: TRBJ2-7
v_call: TRBV5-1
d_call: TRBD1
clone_size: NA

cdr3_nt: TGTGCCAGCAGCTCTAGGACAGGGGAAAACACCGGGGAGCTGTTTTTT
cdr3_aa: CASSSRTGENTGELFF
j_call: TRBJ2-2
v_call: TRBV11-3
d_call: TRBD1
clone_size: NA

cdr3_nt: TGTGCCAGCAGCCTCCGGACAGGGGTGGGCTCTAGGACGGGGAATGAGCAGTTCTTC
cdr3_aa: CASSLRTGVGSRTGNEQFF
j_call: TRBJ2-1
v_call: TRBV9
d_call: TRBD1
clone_size: NA

cdr3_nt: TGTGCCAGCAGTGTGGGGGGGCGTGCTGAAGCTTTCTTT
cdr3_aa: CASSVGGRAEAFF
j_call: TRBJ1-1
v_call: TRBV2
d_call: NA
clone_size: NA

cdr3_nt: TGCGCCAGCAGCCCAGGAGGGGTGGGAAGGGAAAAACTGTTTTTT
cdr3_aa: CASSPGGVGREKLFF
j_call: TRBJ1-4
v_call: TRBV4-3
d_call: NA
clone_size: NA

cdr3_nt: TGTGCCAGCAGCCCCTCACCGGGGAGCCAGGAAGCGTCCTACAATGAGCAGTTCTTC
cdr3_aa: CASSPSPGSQEASYNEQFF
j_call: TRBJ2-1
v_call: TRBV7-3
d_call: NA
clone_size: NA

cdr3_nt: TGTGCCAGCAGTTACTCCCTAGCCTCTGGGGCCAACGTCCTGACTTTC
cdr3_aa: CASSYSLASGANVLTF
j_call: TRBJ2-6
v_call: TRBV6-5
d_call: NA
clone_size: NA

cdr3_nt: TGTGCCAGTAGTATTTATACTAGCGGTTTGGAGACCCAGTACTTC
cdr3_aa: CASSIYTSGLETQYF
j_call: TRBJ2-5
v_call: TRBV19
d_call: TRBD2
clone_size: NA

cdr3_nt: TGCGCCAGCAGCTCACGGGGACAGGGGATGGCCTACAATGAGCAGTTCTTC
cdr3_aa: CASSSRGQGMAYNEQFF
j_call: TRBJ2-1
v_call: TRBV5-1
d_call: TRBD1
clone_size: NA

cdr3_nt: TGTGCCAGCAGCGCCCACGACCCGGGGGGGGGCCAAGAGACCCAGTACTTC
cdr3_aa: CASSAHDPGGGQETQYF
j_call: TRBJ2-5
v_call: TRBV9
d_call: TRBD2
clone_size: NA

cdr3_nt: TGTGCCAGTTTCCGGGACTCTAGCGGGAGCACGGTCGTTCTGGTCTTC
cdr3_aa: CASFRDSSGSTVVLVF
j_call: TRBJ2-1
v_call: TRBV19
d_call: TRBD2
clone_size: NA

cdr3_nt: TGTGCCAGCAGCTCCTTTAGCGGGGGGGCGGCAGATACGCAGTATTTT
cdr3_aa: CASSSFSGGAADTQYF
j_call: TRBJ2-3
v_call: TRBV7-8
d_call: TRBD2
clone_size: NA

cdr3_nt: TGTGCCATCACCTGGGACAGGGCGAACACTGAAGCTTTCTTT
cdr3_aa: CAITWDRANTEAFF
j_call: TRBJ1-1
v_call: TRBV10-3
d_call: TRBD1
clone_size: NA

cdr3_nt: TGTGCCAGCAGCCAAGATCTCAGTAACACTGAAGCTTTCTTT
cdr3_aa: CASSQDLSNTEAFF
j_call: TRBJ1-1
v_call: TRBV14
d_call: NA
clone_size: NA

cdr3_nt: TGTGCCAGCAGCCCGGGTGGTACCAGAATGGTAGAAGCTTTCTTT
cdr3_aa: CASSPGGTRMVEAFF
j_call: TRBJ1-1
v_call: TRBV7-6
d_call: NA
clone_size: few

cdr3_nt: TGTGCCAGCAGTTTGCAGGGGAACTACGAGCAGTACTTC
cdr3_aa: CASSLQGNYEQYF
j_call: TRBJ2-7
v_call: TRBV12-3/TRBV12-4
d_call: NA
clone_size: NA

cdr3_nt: TGTGCCAGCAGTGAACCCAACTCCTACGAGCAATACTTC
cdr3_aa: CASSEPNSYEQYF
j_call: TRBJ2-7
v_call: TRBV2
d_call: NA
clone_size: NA

cdr3_nt: TGTGCCAGCAGTTACGGAAGGGGACAGGGTGCGTACGAGCAGTACTTC
cdr3_aa: CASSYGRGQGAYEQYF
j_call: TRBJ2-7
v_call: TRBV6-5
d_call: TRBD1
clone_size: NA

cdr3_nt: TGCGCCAGCAGCTTGGGACTAGCGGGGAGCGGGACCCAGTACTTC
cdr3_aa: CASSLGLAGSGTQYF
j_call: TRBJ2-5
v_call: TRBV5-1
d_call: TRBD2
clone_size: NA

cdr3_nt: TGCGCCAGCAGCCCAACCGGACAGGGTAGGCCTTTCTTT
cdr3_aa: CASSPTGQGRPFF
j_call: TRBJ1-1
v_call: TRBV5-1
d_call: TRBD1
clone_size: NA

cdr3_nt: TGTGCCAGCAGTAAAAGCGGGGGCCCCTACAATGAGCAGTTCTTC
cdr3_aa: CASSKSGGPYNEQFF
j_call: TRBJ2-1
v_call: TRBV6-5
d_call: TRBD2
clone_size: NA

cdr3_nt: TGTGCCTGGAGTGTTGGGACAGGGGGCCGCGAGCAGTACTTC
cdr3_aa: CAWSVGTGGREQYF
j_call: TRBJ2-7
v_call: TRBV30
d_call: TRBD1
clone_size: NA

cdr3_nt: TGTGCCAGCAGCCAAGATCCCTTCTCCTACGAGCAGTACTTC
cdr3_aa: CASSQDPFSYEQYF
j_call: TRBJ2-7
v_call: TRBV4-2
d_call: NA
clone_size: NA

cdr3_nt: TGTGCCAGCAGGGGCCGGACTAGCGGCAATGAGCAGTTCTTC
cdr3_aa: CASRGRTSGNEQFF
j_call: TRBJ2-1
v_call: TRBV2
d_call: TRBD2
clone_size: NA

cdr3_nt: TGTGCCAGCAGCGTTGGAAGAGGAAGGTATGGCTACACCTTC
cdr3_aa: CASSVGRGRYGYTF
j_call: TRBJ1-2
v_call: TRBV28
d_call: NA
clone_size: NA

cdr3_nt: TGTGCCAGCAGCAGACGCTCCAGGGCCCTTTTCTATGGCTACACCTTC
cdr3_aa: CASSRRSRALFYGYTF
j_call: TRBJ1-2
v_call: TRBV3-1/TRBV3-2
d_call: NA
clone_size: NA

cdr3_nt: TGTGCCAGCTCACCTCAAGGGGGCAACACTGAAGCTTTCTTT
cdr3_aa: CASSPQGGNTEAFF
j_call: TRBJ1-1
v_call: TRBV18
d_call: TRBD1
clone_size: NA

cdr3_nt: TGTGCCAGCAGCGCCGGAGGAGCGGGAGGGAGCACAGATACGCAGTATTTT
cdr3_aa: CASSAGGAGGSTDTQYF
j_call: TRBJ2-3
v_call: TRBV9
d_call: TRBD2
clone_size: NA

cdr3_nt: TGTGCCAGCTCACCAGTGAACAGGGCAGAGTACGAGCAGTACTTC
cdr3_aa: CASSPVNRAEYEQYF
j_call: TRBJ2-7
v_call: TRBV18
d_call: NA
clone_size: once

cdr3_nt: TGTGCCTGGAGTGAGGGCGGGGGGCATGGCTACACCTTC
cdr3_aa: CAWSEGGGHGYTF
j_call: TRBJ1-2
v_call: TRBV30
d_call: NA
clone_size: NA

cdr3_nt: TGTGCCAGCAGCCGAAGTTCTAGCGGGATAGCAGCCTACGAGCAGTACTTC
cdr3_aa: CASSRSSSGIAAYEQYF
j_call: TRBJ2-7
v_call: TRBV6-6
d_call: TRBD2
clone_size: NA

cdr3_nt: TGTGCCAGCAGGGGAGACCCCGGCGACACTGAAGCTTTCTTT
cdr3_aa: CASRGDPGDTEAFF
j_call: TRBJ1-1
v_call: TRBV14
d_call: NA
clone_size: NA